What follows are 2 T cell receptor beta chains derived from one specimen sequenced in a study of shared clonotypes between healthy human individuals. Only in-frame clones appear in the TCRdb table, and some are missing; sequencing was by immunoSEQ multiplex PCR. Found here are about 2.5 million clones, around 93% of them singletons; the top ten hold 0.37%. The sample was naive CD4+ T cells from PBMCs. As to subset: CD45RA+ positively selected. The receptors were sampled from a man younger than 30 in good health. Some clones in this sample may be carry-over from other donors' samples.

The V and J genes are TRBV2 and TRBJ1-5; D is possibly TRBD1 (5 bases). The CDR3 loop spans 15 amino acids. CDR1 and CDR2 from the germline V gene are SNHLY and FYNNEI. The ends were cut back, 7 bases at V and 1 base at J, with 14 bases in the middle. CDR3 sequence (DNA): TGTGCCAGCACTCTGGGGGGGGAGAGCAATCAGCCCCAGCATTTT. Protein: CASTLGGESNQPQHF.

V and J are TRBV7-9 and TRBJ2-7, with TRBD1 matching over 9 bases. Germline CDR1 is SEHNR and CDR2 is FQNEAQ (reference sequence). The J segment lost 7 bases and the V segment lost 7 bases, leaving 14 bases of the junction unmatched. The CDR3 loop spans 15 amino acids. The CDR3 sequence: CASTPTRDRVVEQYF. Written as DNA, the CDR3 is TGTGCCAGCACCCCTACCCGGGACAGGGTTGTGGAGCAGTACTTC.